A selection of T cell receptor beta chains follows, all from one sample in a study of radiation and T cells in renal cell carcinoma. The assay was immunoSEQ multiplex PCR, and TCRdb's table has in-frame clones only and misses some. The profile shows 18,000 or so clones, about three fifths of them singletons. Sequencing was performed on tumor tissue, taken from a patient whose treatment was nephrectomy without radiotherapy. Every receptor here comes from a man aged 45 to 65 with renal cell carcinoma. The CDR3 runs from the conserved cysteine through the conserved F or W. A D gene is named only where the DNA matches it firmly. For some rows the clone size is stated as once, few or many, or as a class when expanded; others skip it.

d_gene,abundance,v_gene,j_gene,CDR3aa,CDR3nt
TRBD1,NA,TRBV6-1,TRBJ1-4,CASSEDRGRLEKLFF,TGTGCCAGCAGTGAAGATAGGGGGCGCTTGGAAAAACTGTTTTTT
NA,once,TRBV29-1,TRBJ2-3,CSVATGGTDTQYF,TGCAGCGTTGCCACCGGTGGGACAGATACGCAGTATTTT
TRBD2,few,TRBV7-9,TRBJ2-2,CASSLLREGIGELFF,TGTGCCAGCAGCTTATTGAGGGAGGGCATCGGGGAGCTGTTTTTT
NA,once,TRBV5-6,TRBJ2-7,CASSYGGPGYEQYF,TGTGCCAGCAGTTACGGGGGGCCGGGCTACGAGCAGTACTTC
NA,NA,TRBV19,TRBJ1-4,CASSSRAGEPNEKLFF,TGTGCCAGTAGTTCCCGGGCAGGGGAGCCTAATGAAAAACTGTTTTTT
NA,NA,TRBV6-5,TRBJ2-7,CASSRSGGASYEQYF,TGTGCCAGCAGCCGATCCGGGGGCGCTTCCTACGAGCAGTACTTC
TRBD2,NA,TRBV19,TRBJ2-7,CASSIGLAGAGYEQYF,TGTGCCAGTAGTATTGGTCTAGCGGGGGCGGGCTACGAGCAGTACTTC
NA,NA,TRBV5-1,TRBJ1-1,CASSLFLTANTEAFF,TGCGCCAGCAGCTTGTTTCTCACAGCCAACACTGAAGCTTTCTTT
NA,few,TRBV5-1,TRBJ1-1,CASSLTGNSAAEAFF,TGCGCCAGCAGCCTAACAGGGAATTCTGCCGCTGAAGCTTTCTTT
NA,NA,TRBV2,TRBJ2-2,CASSTRWTGELFF,TGTGCCAGCAGTACGCGTTGGACCGGGGAGCTGTTTTTT
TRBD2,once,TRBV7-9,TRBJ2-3,CASSRLAADTQYF,TGTGCCAGCAGCAGACTAGCAGCAGATACGCAGTATTTT
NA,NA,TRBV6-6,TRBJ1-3,CASTLGTGNTIYF,TGTGCCAGCACCCTGGGCACTGGAAACACCATATATTTT
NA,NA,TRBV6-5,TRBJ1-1,CASGGGSTEAFF,TGTGCCAGCGGGGGGGGGTCTACTGAAGCTTTCTTT
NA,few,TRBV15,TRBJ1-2,CATSRGQDGYTF,TGTGCCACCAGCAGAGGACAGGACGGCTACACCTTC
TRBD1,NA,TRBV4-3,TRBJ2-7,CASSQVRGPYEQYF,TGCGCCAGCAGCCAAGTCAGGGGGCCCTACGAGCAGTACTTC
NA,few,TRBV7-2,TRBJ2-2,CASSQLRDTGELFF,TGTGCCAGCAGCCAGTTACGGGACACCGGGGAGCTGTTTTTT
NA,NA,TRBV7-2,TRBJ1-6,CASSSTGDSPLHF,TGTGCCAGCAGCTCGACAGGCGATTCACCCCTCCACTTT
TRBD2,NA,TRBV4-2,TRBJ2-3,CASSQDPRGGGTDTQYF,TGTGCCAGCAGCCAAGATCCGCGGGGGGGAGGGACAGATACGCAGTATTTT
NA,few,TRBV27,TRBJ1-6,CASSFPGGNSPLHF,TGTGCCAGCAGTTTCCCTGGAGGCAATTCACCCCTCCACTTT
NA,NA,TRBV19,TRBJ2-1,CASSPLGVGRNEQFF,TGTGCCAGTAGTCCTCTTGGGGTGGGACGGAATGAGCAGTTCTTC
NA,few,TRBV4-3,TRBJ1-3,CASSQESGGSLEGTIYF,TGCGCCAGCAGCCAAGAAAGCGGGGGATCTCTGGAAGGCACCATATATTTT
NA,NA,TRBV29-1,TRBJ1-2,CSVEPGLNYGYTF,TGCAGCGTGGAACCGGGACTAAACTATGGCTACACCTTC
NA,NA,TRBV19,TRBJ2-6,CASSYSGRSGANVLTF,TGTGCCAGTAGCTACTCCGGGCGCTCTGGGGCCAACGTCCTGACTTTC
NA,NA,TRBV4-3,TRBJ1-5,CASSPQPGRGSQPQHF,TGCGCCAGCAGCCCCCAACCAGGGAGGGGGAGTCAGCCCCAGCATTTT
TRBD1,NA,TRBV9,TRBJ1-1,CASSVTGGNTEAFF,TGTGCCAGCAGCGTAACAGGGGGGAACACTGAAGCTTTCTTT
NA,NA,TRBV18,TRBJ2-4,CASSPPGGVKNIQYF,TGTGCCAGCTCACCACCGGGGGGTGTAAAAAACATTCAGTACTTC
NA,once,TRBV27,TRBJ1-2,CASSLRSEGGYGYTF,TGTGCCAGCAGTCTGCGGTCTGAGGGTGGCTATGGCTACACCTTC
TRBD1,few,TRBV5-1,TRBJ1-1,CASSPGTGNTEAFF,TGCGCCAGCAGCCCGGGGACAGGGAACACTGAAGCTTTCTTT
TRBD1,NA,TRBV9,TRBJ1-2,CASSTNKDRVEFYGYTF,TGTGCCAGCAGCACAAACAAGGACAGGGTTGAATTCTATGGCTACACCTTC
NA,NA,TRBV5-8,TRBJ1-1,CASSFGDSLNTEAFF,TGTGCCAGCAGCTTTGGTGACAGTCTAAACACTGAAGCTTTCTTT
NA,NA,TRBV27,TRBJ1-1,CASSLSPGRPTEAFF,TGTGCCAGCAGTTTATCGCCAGGGCGCCCCACTGAAGCTTTCTTT
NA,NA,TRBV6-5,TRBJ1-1,CASSSRSEAFF,TGTGCCAGCAGTTCGCGTAGTGAAGCTTTCTTT
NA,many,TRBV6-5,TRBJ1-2,CASRDLYGYTF,TGTGCCAGCAGGGACCTCTATGGCTACACCTTC
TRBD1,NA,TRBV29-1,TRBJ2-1,CSGTGDRVPYNEQFF,TGCAGCGGAACTGGGGACAGAGTTCCCTACAATGAGCAGTTCTTC
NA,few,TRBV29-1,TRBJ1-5,CSVGGIDLPQHF,TGCAGCGTTGGGGGCATAGATCTGCCCCAGCATTTT
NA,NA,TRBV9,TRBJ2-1,CASSADSYNEQFF,TGTGCCAGCAGCGCCGACAGCTACAATGAGCAGTTCTTC
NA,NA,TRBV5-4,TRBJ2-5,CASSVWAETQYF,TGTGCCAGCAGCGTCTGGGCAGAGACCCAGTACTTC
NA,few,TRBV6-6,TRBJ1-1,CASSYSSTGNTEAFF,TGTGCCAGCAGTTACTCGAGTACGGGTAACACTGAAGCTTTCTTT
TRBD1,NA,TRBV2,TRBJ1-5,CASSAGTGDGQPQHF,TGTGCCTCCTCGGCCGGGACAGGGGACGGTCAGCCCCAGCATTTT
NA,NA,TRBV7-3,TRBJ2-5,CASSPGHRGWETQYF,TGTGCCAGCAGTCCGGGACACCGGGGATGGGAGACCCAGTACTTC
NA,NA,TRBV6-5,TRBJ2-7,CASSQDRFPYEQYF,TGTGCCAGCAGCCAAGACAGGTTCCCCTACGAGCAGTACTTC
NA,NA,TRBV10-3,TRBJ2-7,CAIRNEDIVSF,TGTGCCATCAGGAATGAGGACATCGTTTCTTTC
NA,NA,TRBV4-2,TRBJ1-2,CASSQNRATGYTF,TGTGCCAGCAGCCAAAACAGGGCTACTGGCTACACCTTC
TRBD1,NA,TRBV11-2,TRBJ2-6,CASSSRTGKASGANVLTF,TGTGCCAGCAGCTCTCGGACAGGGAAGGCCTCTGGGGCCAACGTCCTGACTTTC
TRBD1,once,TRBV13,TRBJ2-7,CASSSDRGYEQYF,TGTGCCAGCAGCTCCGACAGGGGCTACGAGCAGTACTTC
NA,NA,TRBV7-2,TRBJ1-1,CASSRGRLNTEAFF,TGTGCCAGCAGCCGGGGGCGGTTGAACACTGAAGCTTTCTTT
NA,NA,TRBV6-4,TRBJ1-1,CASPRERTNTEAFF,TGTGCCAGCCCCAGAGAACGAACGAACACTGAAGCTTTCTTT
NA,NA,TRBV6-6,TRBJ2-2,CASSYRGAGELFF,TGTGCCAGCAGCTATCGGGGCGCCGGGGAGCTGTTTTTT
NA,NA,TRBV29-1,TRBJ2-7,CSLTVGGMGEQYF,TGCAGCCTCACGGTGGGGGGCATGGGCGAGCAGTACTTC
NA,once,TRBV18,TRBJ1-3,CASSIGTYSGNTIYF,TGTGCCAGCTCAATTGGAACTTATTCTGGAAACACCATATATTTT
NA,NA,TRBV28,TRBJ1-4,CASSLYRANEKLFF,TGTGCCAGCAGTTTATACCGGGCCAATGAAAAACTGTTTTTT
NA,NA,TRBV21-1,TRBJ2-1,CASNRDRGPGEQFF,TGTGCCAGCAACCGGGACAGGGGGCCGGGTGAGCAGTTCTTC
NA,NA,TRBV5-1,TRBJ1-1,CASSPDRMGTEAFF,TGCGCCAGCAGTCCAGACAGGATGGGCACTGAAGCTTTCTTT
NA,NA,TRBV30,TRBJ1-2,CAWTRQANYGYTF,TGTGCCTGGACACGTCAGGCTAACTATGGCTACACCTTC
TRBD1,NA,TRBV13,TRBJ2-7,CASSDTGGSYEQYF,TGTGCCAGCAGTGACACAGGGGGTTCCTACGAGCAGTACTTC